The next 26 T cell receptor beta chains were all read from a single sample in a study of T cell changes during pregnancy in multiple sclerosis. Data came from immunoSEQ multiplex PCR; TCRdb stores just in-frame clones and leaves some out. The profile shows around 35,000 clones, about 90% of them singletons. The input for sequencing was CD8+ T cells from peripheral blood mononuclear cells, taken after pregnancy. The receptor source for this set is a female donor with multiple sclerosis, enrolled in a pregnancy study.

This chain uses TRBV19 with TRBJ1-1; a weak D match, TRBD1 (5 bases). The CDR3 length is 15 residues. The V gene lost 0 bases and the J gene lost 1 base, with 9 bases spanning the gap. Germline lookup yields CDR1 LNHDA and CDR2 SQIVND (reference sequence). The CDR3 DNA follows: TGTGCCAGTAGTATAGATCACGGGGGGAACACTGAAGCTTTCTTT. Its translation is CASSIDHGGNTEAFF.

This chain links TRBV7-6 with TRBJ1-1; D possibly corresponds to TRBD1 (5 bases). This CDR3 contains 15 residues. Germline V CDR1 and CDR2: SGHVS, FNYEAQ. Trimming shortened V by 5 bases and J by 5 bases, and 18 bases separated the two germline ends. The CDR3 spells CASSPSTGGRTEAFF. DNA for the CDR3: TGTGCCAGCAGCCCGTCGACGGGGGGTCGGACTGAAGCTTTCTTT.

This clone was detected only once. V is TRBV27 and J is TRBJ2-2; 7 nucleotides align to TRBD2. This CDR3 spans 17 amino acids. V lost 2 bases, J lost 4 bases, and 10 bases stayed unmatched. Per the germline V gene, CDR1 is MNHEY and CDR2 is SMNVEV (reference sequence). The CDR3 sequence is CASSLTPGSGATGELFF. Here the CDR3 DNA reads TGTGCCAGCAGTTTAACGCCAGGGAGCGGGGCCACCGGGGAGCTGTTTTTT.

This chain joins TRBV2 and TRBJ1-2, with D possibly matching TRBD1 (5 bases). Deletions cut 8 bases from V and 2 bases from J, with 12 bases between. CDR1 SNHLY and CDR2 FYNNEI come from the germline V gene. CDR3 size: 13 residues. Here the CDR3 reads CASRGRVNYGYTF. CDR3 DNA: TGTGCCAGCCGGGGGAGGGTAAACTATGGCTACACCTTC.

This chain uses TRBV7-6 with TRBJ1-1, with no clear D. Per germline, CDR1 SGHVS and CDR2 FNYEAQ. The V end lost 0 bases, the J end lost 3 bases, and 8 bases lay between the germline ends. The CDR3 is 14 residues long. CDR3 sequence (DNA): TGTGCCAGCAGCTTAGCCTCTCCGGACACTGAAGCTTTCTTT. Translating it yields CASSLASPDTEAFF.

The rearrangement uses TRBV7-9 and TRBJ1-4; TRBD1 agrees at 8 bases. J gave up 8 bases and V 5 bases, and 13 bases lay outside the gene matches. CDR1 and CDR2 (germline): SEHNR, FQNEAQ (reference sequence). The CDR3 loop spans 16 amino acids. CDR3 DNA: TGTGCCAGCAGCCGCCCCGAGGACAGGGTTTTCGAAAAACTGTTTTTT. It codes for CASSRPEDRVFEKLFF.

The chain employs TRBV6-5 and TRBJ2-2; D possibly corresponds to TRBD1 (5 bases). Between the trimmed V and J ends, which lost 8 bases and 3 bases, there was a span of 10 bases. The CDR3 consists of 13 residues. Germline V lookup: CDR1 MNHEY, CDR2 SVGAGI. CDR3 coding DNA: TGTGCCAGCTTTGGGGCGCACACCGGGGAGCTGTTTTTT. Protein product: CASFGAHTGELFF.

As concerns this clone: At the DNA level, this CDR3 is encoded by other sequences in the same sample as well. The chain recombines TRBV5-5 with TRBJ1-1, with 9 nucleotides matching TRBD1. This CDR3 is 12 amino acids long. The trim removed 3 bases at V and 11 bases at J, leaving 5 bases unmatched. CDR1 and CDR2 from the germline V gene are SGHKS and YYEKEE (reference sequence). CDR3 bases: TGTGCCAGCAGCTGGACAGGGGAGGAGGCTTTCTTT. It is translated as CASSWTGEEAFF. The variable domain in full, with the rest retrieved from reference TRBV5-5 and TRBJ1-1, is DAGVTQSPTHLIKTRGQQVTLRCSPISGHKSVSWYQQVLGQGPQFIFQYYEKEERGRGNFPDRFSARQFPNYSSELNVNALLLGDSALYLCASSWTGEEAFFGQGTRLTVV.

The CDR3 DNA sequence: TGTGCCAGCAGCGTAGAAGGGGTACCTAGCACAGATACGCAGTATTTT. Its protein product is CASSVEGVPSTDTQYF. The chain is built from TRBV9 and TRBJ2-3; a weak D match, TRBD1 (5 bases). With 0 bases removed from V and 0 bases from J, the gap between germline ends came to 11 bases. The CDR3 length is 16 residues. Germline V gives CDR1 SGDLS, CDR2 YYNGEE.

The chain combines TRBV5-6 with TRBJ2-1; D perhaps matches TRBD1 (6 bases). Germline loops: CDR1 SGHDT, CDR2 YYEEEE. The V end was cut by 0 bases, the J end by 7 bases, with 14 bases between. The CDR3 spans 15 residues. CDR3 protein: CASSLARGWGNEQFF. In DNA form, the CDR3 reads TGTGCCAGCAGCTTGGCCAGGGGCTGGGGGAATGAGCAGTTCTTC.

This clone was counted a few times. The rearrangement uses TRBV6-4 and TRBJ2-3, with 11 positions matching TRBD2. Losses at the gene ends were 6 bases for V and 7 bases for J; bases not matched to a gene: 6. The V gene's germline CDR1 is MRHNA and CDR2 SNTAGT. This CDR3 spans 14 amino acids. The CDR3 coding sequence is TGTGCCAGCAGCGATAGCGGGGGGGCAAATACGCAGTATTTT. It encodes CASSDSGGANTQYF.

The chain uses TRBV7-9 and TRBJ1-1; 7 nucleotides match TRBD1. This CDR3 contains 15 residues. Germline CDR1 reads SEHNR; CDR2 reads FQNEAQ (reference sequence). V was pared by 2 bases and J by 0 bases, with 3 bases of the junction left unmatched. The CDR3 sequence is CASSLPRGMNTEAFF. The DNA of the CDR3 is TGTGCCAGCAGCTTACCCAGGGGGATGAACACTGAAGCTTTCTTT.

This chain links TRBV7-9 with TRBJ2-1, with D perhaps TRBD1 (6 bases). Per the germline V gene, CDR1 is SEHNR and CDR2 is FQNEAQ (reference sequence). Trimming cost V 5 bases and J 0 bases, with 20 bases left between them. This CDR3 contains 18 residues. CDR3 sequence: CASSTPRQVTSSYNEQFF. The CDR3 DNA sequence: TGTGCCAGCAGCACCCCGCGACAGGTTACGAGCTCCTACAATGAGCAGTTCTTC.

The rearrangement links TRBV7-9 to TRBJ2-7; maybe TRBD1 (6 bases). Germline V lookup: CDR1 SEHNR, CDR2 FQNEAQ (reference sequence). V gave up 4 bases and J gave up 2 bases, with 15 bases separating them. This CDR3 spans 15 amino acids. CDR3 protein: CASSSPTAGAYEQYF. The CDR3 DNA is TGTGCCAGCAGCTCCCCGACAGCAGGGGCCTACGAGCAGTACTTC. Using reference TRBV7-9 and TRBJ2-7 for the parts outside the CDR3, the full variable domain is DTGVSQNPRHKITKRGQNVTFRCDPISEHNRLYWYRQTLGQGPEFLTYFQNEAQLEKSRLLSDRFSAERPKGSFSTLEIQRTEQGDSAMYLCASSSPTAGAYEQYFGPGTRLTVT.

The genes are TRBV19 and TRBJ2-6; possibly TRBD1 for D (6 bases). The germline V gene has CDR1 LNHDA and CDR2 SQIVND (reference sequence). This CDR3 comprises 16 residues. V was cut by 3 bases and J by 2 bases, with 11 bases left in between. The chain's CDR3 is CASSISDRPGANVLTF. The CDR3 nucleotides read TGTGCCAGTAGTATTTCCGACAGGCCTGGGGCCAACGTCCTGACTTTC. Supplemented by reference TRBV19 and TRBJ2-6, the full variable domain reads DGGITQSPKYLFRKEGQNVTLSCEQNLNHDAMYWYRQDPGQGLRLIYYSQIVNDFQKGDIAEGYSVSREKKESFPLTVTSAQKNPTAFYLCASSISDRPGANVLTFGAGSRLTVL.

The chain joins TRBV27 to TRBJ1-5; D perhaps matches TRBD1 (5 bases). The CDR3 is made up of 13 amino acids. Trimming took 2 bases from V and 6 from J, leaving 8 bases between them. Germline lookup yields CDR1 MNHEY and CDR2 SMNVEV (reference sequence). The CDR3 DNA reads as TGTGCCAGCAGTTTAGGCGGGACTCAGCCCCAGCATTTT. Its protein product is CASSLGGTQPQHF.

This chain connects TRBV9 to TRBJ1-1; 7 bases map to TRBD1. This CDR3 has 12 amino acids. V was pared by 3 bases and J by 6 bases, with 2 bases of the junction left unmatched. Per the germline V gene, CDR1 is SGDLS and CDR2 is YYNGEE. The CDR3 protein is CASSAGTAEAFF. The DNA for the CDR3 is TGTGCCAGCAGCGCTGGGACAGCTGAAGCTTTCTTT.

This rearrangement joins TRBV10-2 to TRBJ2-5; 9 nucleotides match TRBD2. V shed 3 bases, J shed 11 bases, and the junction held 16 bases outside the gene matches. CDR3 length: 16 amino acids. Looked up from germline, CDR1 is WSHSY and CDR2 is SAAADI. This CDR3 reads CASSDLAASGDPWQYF. The CDR3 region has the DNA TGCGCCAGCAGTGACCTAGCGGCTAGCGGGGACCCTTGGCAGTACTTC.

This rearrangement joins TRBV19 to TRBJ1-1; D may be TRBD1 (6 bases). Germline loops: CDR1 LNHDA, CDR2 SQIVND (reference sequence). The CDR3 loop spans 14 amino acids. V dropped 5 bases and J dropped 5 bases, with 15 bases sitting between them. The CDR3 bases are TGTGCCAGTAGTCCGGGACATCTTGGGACTGAAGCTTTCTTT. This sequence encodes CASSPGHLGTEAFF. The entire variable domain, with the rest obtained from reference TRBV19 and TRBJ1-1, is as follows: DGGITQSPKYLFRKEGQNVTLSCEQNLNHDAMYWYRQDPGQGLRLIYYSQIVNDFQKGDIAEGYSVSREKKESFPLTVTSAQKNPTAFYLCASSPGHLGTEAFFGQGTRLTVV.

This chain joins TRBV27 and TRBJ2-7; 8 nucleotides match TRBD1. The germline V gene encodes CDR1 MNHEY and CDR2 SMNVEV (reference sequence). The junction had 5 bases not matched to a gene; V was cut back by 2 bases and J by 2 bases. CDR3 length equals 15 residues. CDR3 in DNA: TGTGCCAGCAGTTTAGGGACAGGATCCCCCTACGAGCAGTACTTC. It specifies CASSLGTGSPYEQYF.

The rearrangement joins TRBV2 to TRBJ2-3; TRBD2 matches at 15 bases. J was trimmed by 2 bases and V by 8 bases; bases with no gene match: 5. This CDR3 region has 16 residues. Germline CDR1 SNHLY, CDR2 FYNNEI. CDR3 sequence reads: CASFGTSGGITDTQYF. The CDR3 nucleotides read TGTGCCAGCTTTGGGACTAGCGGGGGGATCACAGATACGCAGTATTTT.

The rearrangement joins TRBV11-2 to TRBJ2-7; 9 bases agree with TRBD1. V shed 2 bases and J 3 bases; nucleotides not matched to a gene: 2. Germline CDR1 SGHAT, CDR2 FQNNGV. The CDR3 is 14 residues long. CDR3 protein: CASSLPGQGYEQYF. In nucleotides, the CDR3 is TGTGCCAGCAGCTTACCGGGACAGGGCTACGAGCAGTACTTC.

This chain links TRBV9 with TRBJ1-4; perhaps TRBD1 as D (5 bases). The CDR3 sequence is 15 residues long. Germline lookup yields CDR1 SGDLS and CDR2 YYNGEE. V shed 4 bases and J shed 0 bases, with 10 bases lying between them. The CDR3 DNA reads TGTGCCAGCAGCCTGGGGGGGGCAACTAATGAAAAACTGTTTTTT. Amino acids: CASSLGGATNEKLFF.

In this sample, this clone turned up once. The CDR3 sequence: CASSERGQGPNEQFF. In DNA form, the CDR3 reads TGTGCCAGCAGTGAAAGGGGACAGGGACCCAATGAGCAGTTCTTC. The chain couples TRBV6-1 to TRBJ2-1; 9 positions match TRBD1. The CDR3 extends over 15 amino acids. Per the germline V gene, CDR1 is MNHNS and CDR2 is SASEGT. J gave up 6 bases and V 2 bases, and 5 bases lay outside the gene matches.

The sample holds a few counts of this clone. The chain links TRBV6-6 to TRBJ1-5, with D possibly matching TRBD1 (5 bases). Per germline, CDR1 MNHNY and CDR2 SVGAGI (reference sequence). Trimming shortened V by 2 bases and J by 6 bases, and 14 bases separated the two germline ends. The CDR3 extends over 15 amino acids. The CDR3 region is CASSYPPGVGQPQHF. CDR3 sequence (DNA): TGTGCCAGCAGTTACCCGCCGGGGGTGGGTCAGCCCCAGCATTTT.

J is TRBJ2-1 and V is TRBV2; 11 nucleotides align to TRBD2. The CDR3 is 15 amino acids. Looked up from germline, CDR1 is SNHLY and CDR2 is FYNNEI. Trimming took 6 bases from V and 3 from J; bases not matched to a gene: 4. CDR3 amino acids: CASRPGTSGYNEQFF. The CDR3 DNA sequence: TGTGCCAGCAGGCCCGGGACTAGCGGCTACAATGAGCAGTTCTTC.